The 13 T cell receptor beta chains listed next were all sequenced from one sample in a study of blood T cell repertoires in COVID-19. Repertoires were generated with immunoSEQ multiplex PCR, while TCRdb's copy carries only in-frame clones and drops some. The sample includes under 350,000 clones, around 84% of them seen just once. Sample: peripheral blood. The receptors come from a man between 65 and 85 years old with acute or convalescent COVID-19.

This chain uses TRBV30 with TRBJ1-3; D is ambiguous. CDR3 length: 16 amino acids. V shed 1 base and J shed 2 bases, with 15 bases lying between them. Germline lookup yields CDR1 GTSNPN and CDR2 SVGIG (reference sequence). CDR3 region: CAWSAVPLTAGNTIYF. Written as DNA, the CDR3 is TGTGCCTGGAGTGCTGTGCCGCTGACTGCTGGAAACACCATATATTTT.

There are a few counts of this clone. The rearrangement joins TRBV10-1 to TRBJ1-2; D is unclear. CDR3 length: 13 amino acids. Trimming took off 4 bases at V and 1 base at J, with 7 bases between the two ends. Germline CDR1 WNHNN, CDR2 SYGVQD (reference sequence). CDR3 protein: CASSGHGNYGYTF. The CDR3 DNA reads TGCGCCAGCAGTGGCCACGGTAACTATGGCTACACCTTC.

The chain employs TRBV5-4 and TRBJ1-2; 7 nucleotides line up with TRBD1. CDR3 length: 13 residues. The V gene's germline CDR1 is SGHNT and CDR2 YYREEE (reference sequence). V lost 7 bases, J lost 0 bases, and 3 bases stayed unmatched. CDR3 bases: TGTGCCAGCGGGGACAGTCCTAACTATGGCTACACCTTC. It specifies CASGDSPNYGYTF.

V gene TRBV2 combines with J gene TRBJ1-2; a possible D gene is TRBD1 (6 bases). Germline V gene lookup returns CDR1 SNHLY and CDR2 FYNNEI. This CDR3 region has 16 residues. Trimming shortened V by 7 bases and J by 4 bases, and 22 bases separated the two germline ends. The CDR3 bases are TGTGCCAGCACCCTGGGGGCCGGGGCGCGCGGCTATGGCTACACCTTC. Protein: CASTLGAGARGYGYTF. Drawing the rest from reference TRBV2 and TRBJ1-2, the complete variable domain is EPEVTQTPSHQVTQMGQEVILRCVPISNHLYFYWYRQILGQKVEFLVSFYNNEISEKSEIFDDQFSVERPDGSNFTLKIRSTKLEDSAMYFCASTLGAGARGYGYTFGSGTRLTVV.

This clone was picked up one time. V usage is TRBV6-5 and J usage is TRBJ1-6, with TRBD1 matching over 8 bases. V trimming: 5 bases; J trimming: 2 bases; junction bases outside the gene matches: 2. Germline loops: CDR1 MNHEY, CDR2 SVGAGI. The CDR3 is made up of 15 amino acids. The CDR3 spells CASSPGQAYNSPLHF. DNA of the CDR3: TGTGCCAGCAGTCCGGGACAGGCCTATAATTCACCCCTCCACTTT.

The gene calls are TRBV7-2 and TRBJ1-5; D is ambiguous. This CDR3 comprises 15 residues. With 1 base removed from V and 4 bases from J, the gap between germline ends came to 11 bases. Germline CDR1 reads SGHTA; CDR2 reads FQGNSA. The CDR3 DNA follows: TGTGCCAGCAGCTTAGAAGCAGGCCGAAATCAGCCCCAGCATTTT. It is translated as CASSLEAGRNQPQHF.

This clone was detected only a few times. The chain recombines TRBV28 with TRBJ1-1; 8 nucleotides line up with TRBD1. J gave up 7 bases and V 5 bases, and 12 bases lay outside the gene matches. The CDR3 contains 15 residues. Germline CDR1 is MDHEN and CDR2 is SYDVKM. CDR3 loop: CASSPRTGRAFEAFF. CDR3 DNA: TGTGCCAGCAGTCCTCGGACAGGGAGGGCCTTTGAAGCTTTCTTT.

This clone turned up a few times. The V call is TRBV9, the J call TRBJ1-3; D gene ambiguous. Germline V gene data show CDR1 as SGDLS and CDR2 as YYNGEE. The CDR3 totals 15 residues. Trimming took off 4 bases at V and 0 bases at J, with 11 bases between the two ends. CDR3 loop: CASSSLSSSGNTIYF. As DNA, the CDR3 is TGTGCCAGCAGCTCGCTATCCTCCTCTGGAAACACCATATATTTT.

The V and J genes are TRBV28 and TRBJ2-1, with 9 bases identical to TRBD2. Germline V gene data show CDR1 as MDHEN and CDR2 as SYDVKM. The CDR3 totals 14 residues. V lost 6 bases to trimming and J lost 7 bases; unmatched junction nucleotides: 7. CDR3 sequence: CASRRGGTSNEQFF. CDR3 nucleotides: TGTGCCAGCAGGCGGGGGGGAACATCAAATGAGCAGTTCTTC.

This clone was seen just once. This chain connects TRBV6-1 to TRBJ2-7, with D perhaps matching TRBD2 (6 bases). The CDR3 extends over 14 amino acids. Germline V gene sequence: CDR1 MNHNS, CDR2 SASEGT. The ends were cut back, 2 bases at V and 7 bases at J, with 15 bases in the middle. This chain's CDR3 is CASSEFGGFKEQYF. In DNA, the CDR3 is TGTGCCAGCAGTGAATTCGGGGGATTCAAAGAGCAGTACTTC.

The V call is TRBV30, the J call TRBJ1-2; D possibly corresponds to TRBD1 (5 bases). Trimming removed 0 bases at V and 7 bases at J, with 12 bases between. Germline V gene data show CDR1 as GTSNPN and CDR2 as SVGIG (reference sequence). The length of the CDR3 is 13 residues. CDR3 nucleotides: TGTGCCTGGAGTGTCGGGGGAGGGGTTGGCTACACCTTC. Amino acid sequence: CAWSVGGGVGYTF.

The rearrangement joins TRBV3-1 (or the pseudogene TRBV3-2) to TRBJ1-2; 8 nucleotides align to TRBD1. The germline V gene encodes CDR1 LGHDT and CDR2 YNNKEL (reference sequence). J gave up 10 bases and V 4 bases, and 5 bases lay outside the gene matches. This CDR3 is 12 amino acids long. CDR3 amino acids: CASSPDRVYYTF. The CDR3 region has the DNA TGTGCCAGCAGCCCGGACAGGGTATACTACACCTTC.

The genes are TRBV28 and TRBJ1-2; 8 bases fit TRBD1. With V trimmed by 6 bases and J by 2 bases, 8 bases remained unmatched. Germline values: CDR1 MDHEN, CDR2 SYDVKM. The length of the CDR3 is 15 residues. CDR3 region: CASRLGTGGNYGYTF. In DNA, the CDR3 is TGTGCCAGCAGGTTAGGTACAGGGGGGAACTATGGCTACACCTTC.